The next 26 T cell receptor beta chains were all read from a single sample in a study of shared clonotypes between healthy human individuals. TCRdb's copy holds only in-frame clones and misses some; the assay was immunoSEQ multiplex PCR. The data show roughly 1,500,000 clones, about 98.5% seen once. The sequenced sample was naive CD4+ T cells sorted from blood. Noted subset: CD45RA+ positively selected. Source of these receptors: a man aged 30-40 years in good health.

The chain links TRBV28 to TRBJ1-5; D may be TRBD1 (5 bases). Trimming shortened V by 6 bases and J by 3 bases, and 12 bases separated the two germline ends. Germline V gene lookup returns CDR1 MDHEN and CDR2 SYDVKM. The length of the CDR3 is 14 residues. Here the CDR3 DNA reads TGTGCCAGCAGCCCTACAGGAAACAATCAGCCCCAGCATTTT. The encoded protein is CASSPTGNNQPQHF.

This clone appeared a single time. V is TRBV9 and J is TRBJ2-1; 10 positions agree with TRBD2. Germline V gene sequence: CDR1 SGDLS, CDR2 YYNGEE. The CDR3 is made up of 14 amino acids. The V and J ends lost 6 bases and 9 bases, in that order; junction bases with no gene match: 9. The CDR3 DNA reads TGTGCCAGCACACCCCTAGCGGGAGTGGGTGAGCAGTTCTTC. Its protein product is CASTPLAGVGEQFF.

The chain is built from TRBV7-2 and TRBJ1-2; D call uncertain. The CDR3 totals 13 residues. Trimming took off 5 bases at V and 8 bases at J, with 15 bases between the two ends. Per the germline V gene, CDR1 is SGHTA and CDR2 is FQGNSA. This CDR3 is CASSLRTEWGYTF. As DNA, the CDR3 is TGTGCCAGCAGCCTCCGGACCGAGTGGGGCTACACCTTC.

This clone came up once. The V gene is TRBV5-1, the J gene TRBJ2-5; D not resolved. The CDR3 is 11 residues long. Germline CDR1 reads SGHRS; CDR2 reads YFSETQ. V lost 0 bases, J lost 6 bases, and 3 bases lay in between. For the CDR3, the DNA is TGCGCCAGCAGCTTGGCGAAGACCCAGTACTTC. The encoded protein is CASSLAKTQYF. The variable domain in full, with the rest retrieved from reference TRBV5-1 and TRBJ2-5, is KAGVTQTPRYLIKTRGQQVTLSCSPISGHRSVSWYQQTPGQGLQFLFEYFSETQRNKGNFPGRFSGRQFSNSRSEMNVSTLELGDSALYLCASSLAKTQYFGPGTRLLVL.

The chain carries TRBV5-1 and TRBJ2-7; 7 bases match TRBD1. In germline, CDR1 is SGHRS, CDR2 YFSETQ. The CDR3 extends over 15 amino acids. V lost 2 bases and J lost 4; bases outside the gene matches: 9. The CDR3 loop is CASSFETGSAYEQYF. The CDR3 DNA sequence: TGCGCCAGCAGCTTCGAGACAGGGTCCGCGTACGAGCAGTACTTC. Drawing the rest from reference TRBV5-1 and TRBJ2-7, the complete variable domain is KAGVTQTPRYLIKTRGQQVTLSCSPISGHRSVSWYQQTPGQGLQFLFEYFSETQRNKGNFPGRFSGRQFSNSRSEMNVSTLELGDSALYLCASSFETGSAYEQYFGPGTRLTVT.

This clone was seen a single time. The V call is TRBV6-5, the J call TRBJ1-5, with TRBD1 matching 7 bases. V gave up 6 bases and J gave up 3 bases; unmatched junction bases: 8. This CDR3 spans 15 amino acids. Germline CDR1 is MNHEY and CDR2 is SVGAGI. The CDR3, as DNA: TGTGCCAGCAGGCCGACAGGGATTCCCAATCAGCCCCAGCATTTT. Protein: CASRPTGIPNQPQHF.

V and J are TRBV30 and TRBJ2-7; tentatively, D is TRBD2 (7 bases). Germline CDR1 reads GTSNPN; CDR2 reads SVGIG (reference sequence). This CDR3 contains 12 residues. V was pared by 4 bases and J by 7 bases, with 14 bases between. The DNA for the CDR3 is TGTGCCTGGATGGGGGGGCGGAGAGAGCAGTACTTC. Its translation is CAWMGGRREQYF.

V gene TRBV19 combines with J gene TRBJ2-2; TRBD2 agrees at 9 bases. Germline V lookup: CDR1 LNHDA, CDR2 SQIVND (reference sequence). Trimming removed 3 bases from V and 7 bases from J; junction bases left unmatched: 9. The CDR3 loop spans 16 amino acids. The CDR3 nucleotides are TGTGCCAGTAGTATTGGTAGCGGGAGTTGGGTCGGGGAGCTGTTTTTT. This codes for CASSIGSGSWVGELFF.

The chain joins TRBV9 to TRBJ1-1, with TRBD1 matching 7 bases. CDR1 and CDR2 (germline): SGDLS, YYNGEE. The CDR3 totals 20 residues. V gave up 0 bases and J gave up 1 base; unmatched junction bases: 18. CDR3 in DNA: TGTGCCAGCAGCGTAGTAGTTGGACAGGCCATGGGGCGGCCGAACACTGAAGCTTTCTTT. Translation: CASSVVVGQAMGRPNTEAFF. Using reference TRBV9 and TRBJ1-1 for the parts outside the CDR3, the full variable domain is DSGVTQTPKHLITATGQRVTLRCSPRSGDLSVYWYQQSLDQGLQFLIQYYNGEERAKGNILERFSAQQFPDLHSELNLSSLELGDSALYFCASSVVVGQAMGRPNTEAFFGQGTRLTVV.

This clone was recorded once. The chain combines TRBV5-1 with TRBJ2-1; D unclear. Trimming removed 0 bases at V and 5 bases at J, with 9 bases between. This CDR3 region has 14 residues. Germline V gene sequence: CDR1 SGHRS, CDR2 YFSETQ. The CDR3 is CASSLGTVDNEQFF. In DNA, the CDR3 is TGCGCCAGCAGCTTGGGTACGGTTGACAATGAGCAGTTCTTC.

The chain employs TRBV7-8 and TRBJ2-7, with D possibly being TRBD2 (6 bases). V was trimmed by 0 bases and J by 2 bases, leaving 11 bases between them. This CDR3 comprises 15 residues. Germline CDR1 and CDR2: SGHVS and FQNEAQ. CDR3 in amino acids: CASSLASGAPYEQYF. The CDR3, as DNA: TGTGCCAGCAGCTTAGCATCGGGAGCACCCTACGAGCAGTACTTC.

Worth noting for this clone: At the DNA level, this CDR3 is encoded by other sequences in the same sample as well. This chain connects TRBV7-9 to TRBJ2-7; 8 nucleotides agree with TRBD1. Germline assignment: CDR1 SEHNR and CDR2 FQNEAQ (reference sequence). There are 15 residues in the CDR3. With V trimmed by 5 bases and J by 3 bases, 9 bases remained unmatched. The CDR3 region is CASSPRGQGSYEQYF. DNA of the CDR3: TGTGCCAGCAGCCCAAGAGGACAGGGCAGCTACGAGCAGTACTTC.

The chain recombines TRBV5-4 with TRBJ2-1; D is unresolved. V gave up 1 base and J gave up 5 bases, with 10 bases separating them. Germline V lookup: CDR1 SGHNT, CDR2 YYREEE (reference sequence). CDR3 length: 14 amino acids. The CDR3 is CASSLMLGNNEQFF. The CDR3 bases are TGTGCCAGCAGCTTGATGTTAGGAAACAATGAGCAGTTCTTC.

The chain joins TRBV5-1 to TRBJ2-2; a possible D gene is TRBD2 (5 bases). The CDR3 loop spans 16 amino acids. Germline V gives CDR1 SGHRS, CDR2 YFSETQ. Trimming cost V 2 bases and J 6 bases, with 17 bases left between them. The CDR3, as DNA: TGCGCCAGCAGCTTTCTGACTACGGGCACGTCCGGGGAGCTGTTTTTT. Protein sequence: CASSFLTTGTSGELFF. Filled out from reference TRBV5-1 and TRBJ2-2, the complete variable domain reads KAGVTQTPRYLIKTRGQQVTLSCSPISGHRSVSWYQQTPGQGLQFLFEYFSETQRNKGNFPGRFSGRQFSNSRSEMNVSTLELGDSALYLCASSFLTTGTSGELFFGEGSRLTVL.

The chain couples TRBV15 to TRBJ1-2; D may be TRBD1 (5 bases). Germline V CDR1 and CDR2: LNHNV, YYDKDF (reference sequence). V was shortened by 3 bases and J by 8 bases, with 16 bases between the two germline ends. The CDR3 consists of 14 residues. The CDR3 protein is CATSSFMGPRGYTF. CDR3 in DNA: TGTGCCACCAGCAGTTTTATGGGGCCTCGGGGCTACACCTTC.

This chain joins TRBV7-9 and TRBJ1-2; D gene uncertain. Germline V gene sequence: CDR1 SEHNR, CDR2 FQNEAQ (reference sequence). The CDR3 runs 12 residues. CDR3: CGAGLLGNGYTF. The CDR3 DNA reads as TGTGGCGCCGGGCTACTCGGGAATGGCTACACCTTC.

CDR3 nucleotide sequence: TGTGCCAGCAGCGTAGTAGGGGAGCTATATTCCTACAATGAGCAGTTCTTC. The encoded protein is CASSVVGELYSYNEQFF. The chain uses TRBV9 and TRBJ2-1; D assignment may be TRBD1 or TRBD2 (5 bases each). The CDR3 consists of 17 residues. Trimming removed 0 bases at V and 1 base at J, with 14 bases between. Germline CDR1 SGDLS, CDR2 YYNGEE.

CDR3 sequence reads: CASSSLGVGNTEAFF. The CDR3 DNA reads TGTGCCAGTAGTTCTCTAGGGGTCGGGAACACTGAAGCTTTCTTT. The V gene is TRBV19, the J gene TRBJ1-1; D is perhaps TRBD1 (5 bases). Germline V gene sequence: CDR1 LNHDA, CDR2 SQIVND (reference sequence). CDR3 length: 15 residues. Trimming removed 5 bases at V and 1 base at J, with 14 bases between.

V and J are TRBV18 and TRBJ2-2; D remains unclear. Germline V gives CDR1 KGHSH, CDR2 LQKENI. CDR3 size: 16 residues. Trimming took 4 bases from V and 4 from J, leaving 16 bases between them. The CDR3 coding sequence is TGTGCCAGCTCACTATCCCTGGGGATGAGCACCGGGGAGCTGTTTTTT. This gives the protein CASSLSLGMSTGELFF.

This clone was picked up one time. The V call is TRBV11-3, the J call TRBJ2-1; 9 bases agree with TRBD2. Trimming cost V 5 bases and J 1 base; bases outside gene matches: 6. This CDR3 spans 16 amino acids. Germline assignment: CDR1 SGHNT and CDR2 YENEEA. CDR3: CASSPAGGNSYNEQFF. Here the CDR3 DNA reads TGTGCCAGCAGCCCAGCGGGAGGTAATTCCTACAATGAGCAGTTCTTC.

The rearrangement uses TRBV15 and TRBJ2-3, with 9 nucleotides matching TRBD1. V gave up 3 bases and J gave up 5 bases; unmatched junction bases: 3. The CDR3 totals 14 residues. Germline CDR1 is LNHNV and CDR2 is YYDKDF (reference sequence). CDR3 region: CATSRGQGEDTQYF. The DNA of the CDR3 is TGTGCCACCAGCAGGGGACAGGGTGAAGATACGCAGTATTTT.

The V call is TRBV29-1, the J call TRBJ2-7, with D perhaps matching TRBD1 (7 bases). V was clipped by 4 bases and J by 0 bases, with 16 bases between them. The CDR3 has 15 residues. CDR1 is SQVTM and CDR2 is ANQGSEA in the germline V gene. CDR3 in DNA: TGCAGCGTTGTAAGGGGCGGGGACAGCTCCTACGAGCAGTACTTC. This gives the protein CSVVRGGDSSYEQYF.

With regard to this clone: The sample has other DNA sequences that encode this CDR3 too. V usage is TRBV28 and J usage is TRBJ2-7; perhaps TRBD2 as D (6 bases). The V gene lost 3 bases and the J gene lost 4 bases, with 10 bases spanning the gap. CDR3 length: 13 residues. The germline CDR1 and CDR2 sequences are MDHEN and SYDVKM. The CDR3 spells CASSFGGRYEQYF. The DNA for the CDR3 is TGTGCCAGCAGTTTCGGGGGTAGGTACGAGCAGTACTTC.

The rearrangement joins TRBV5-1 to TRBJ2-1; TRBD2 agrees at 9 bases. The trim removed 0 bases at V and 9 bases at J, leaving 13 bases unmatched. The CDR3 covers 17 residues. The germline V gene has CDR1 SGHRS and CDR2 YFSETQ. CDR3 sequence reads: CASSLERASGIAVEQFF. Here the CDR3 DNA reads TGCGCCAGCAGCTTGGAAAGGGCTAGCGGGATTGCGGTTGAGCAGTTCTTC.

The chain joins TRBV30 to TRBJ1-1; 7 bases align to TRBD1. The ends lost 3 bases at V and 5 bases at J; junction bases unmatched: 9. This CDR3 has 14 amino acids. Germline CDR1 is GTSNPN and CDR2 is SVGIG (reference sequence). The CDR3: CAWRLRGRVTEAFF. The CDR3 region has the DNA TGTGCCTGGAGGTTGAGGGGGCGCGTAACTGAAGCTTTCTTT.

The V call is TRBV7-2, the J call TRBJ2-5; D may be TRBD2 (5 bases). Trimming stripped 5 bases from V and 7 bases from J, with 17 bases between. Germline lookup yields CDR1 SGHTA and CDR2 FQGNSA. CDR3 size: 14 residues. Written as DNA, the CDR3 is TGTGCCAGCAGCCCTGACTCGGATCGGGGGACCCAGTACTTC. This codes for CASSPDSDRGTQYF.